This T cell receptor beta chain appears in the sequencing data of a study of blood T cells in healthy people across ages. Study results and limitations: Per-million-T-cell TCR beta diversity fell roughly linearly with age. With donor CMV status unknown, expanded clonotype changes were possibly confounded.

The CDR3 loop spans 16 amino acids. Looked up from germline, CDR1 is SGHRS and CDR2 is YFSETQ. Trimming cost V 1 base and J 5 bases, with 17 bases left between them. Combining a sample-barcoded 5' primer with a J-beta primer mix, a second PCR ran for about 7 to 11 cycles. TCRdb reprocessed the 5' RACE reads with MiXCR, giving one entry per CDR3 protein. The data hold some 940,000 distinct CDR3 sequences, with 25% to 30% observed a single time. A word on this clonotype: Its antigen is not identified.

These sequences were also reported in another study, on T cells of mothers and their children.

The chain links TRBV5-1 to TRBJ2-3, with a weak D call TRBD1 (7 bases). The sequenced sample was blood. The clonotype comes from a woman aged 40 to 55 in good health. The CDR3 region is CASSLSGQRAGDTQYF. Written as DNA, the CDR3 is TGCGCCAGCAGCTTGTCGGGACAGCGAGCGGGAGATACGCAGTATTTT. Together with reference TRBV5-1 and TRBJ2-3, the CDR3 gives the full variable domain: KAGVTQTPRYLIKTRGQQVTLSCSPISGHRSVSWYQQTPGQGLQFLFEYFSETQRNKGNFPGRFSGRQFSNSRSEMNVSTLELGDSALYLCASSLSGQRAGDTQYFGPGTRLTVL.